This T cell receptor beta chain was sequenced for a study of blood T cell repertoires in COVID-19. Measured with immunoSEQ multiplex PCR; TCRdb has only the in-frame clones, and not every one. The sample records about 98,000 clones, 80% to 95% being singletons. The V and J ends lost 8 bases and 0 bases, in that order; junction bases with no gene match: 12. The CDR3 is made up of 17 amino acids. The germline gives CDR1 MGHRA, CDR2 YSYEKL. The source material was peripheral blood. This chain connects TRBV4-1 to TRBJ1-5; TRBD1 matches 8 bases. The sequence derives from a woman aged 50 to 60 with COVID-19, enrolled during active disease. DNA of the CDR3: TGCGCCAGCCGGAGTATAGGACAGGGAGGTAGCAATCAGCCCCAGCATTTT. Protein sequence: CASRSIGQGGSNQPQHF.